The source of this T cell receptor beta chain is a study of blood T cell repertoires in COVID-19. Assignments of participants to cohorts depended upon their own reported clinical history. Sequencing was performed with immunoSEQ multiplex PCR; in TCRdb, only in-frame clones are kept and a portion is missing. The top ten clones hold around 10% of a sample with about 210,000 clones, 87% of them seen once. The CDR3 is 14 amino acids. The germline V gene has CDR1 ENHRY and CDR2 SYGVKD. V was cut by 3 bases and J by 5 bases, with 14 bases left in between. Sequencing was performed on PBMCs or T cells enriched from blood (not recorded which). V and J are TRBV10-3 and TRBJ2-7; D may be TRBD2 (5 bases). This TCR derives from a young man with acute COVID-19. The CDR3 coding sequence is TGTGCCATCAGTGATCGACTAACTGGGGACGAGCAGTACTTC. This encodes CAISDRLTGDEQYF.